The 13 T cell receptor beta chains below all came from one sample that was sequenced in a study of T cells in Graves' hyperthyroidism and ophthalmopathy. Amplified TCR beta CDR3 regions derived from RNA transcripts. Researchers ran a first-round RT-PCR on the TCR CDR3 using the HTBI primer set. TCRdb re-called the multiplex PCR reads through MiXCR, storing one row per CDR3 protein. The sample yields roughly 570,000 distinct CDR3 sequences, about 15% seen once. The sample was blood. The receptors were sampled from a woman in her 30s with Graves' hyperthyroidism.

This clonotype was recorded many times. This CDR3 is CASTLGDEQYF. The CDR3 DNA is TGTGCCAGCACCTTGGGGGACGAGCAGTACTTC. The rearrangement joins TRBV27 to TRBJ2-7; D possibly uses TRBD1 or TRBD2 (5 bases each). Germline V gene sequence: CDR1 MNHEY, CDR2 SMNVEV (reference sequence). The ends were cut back, 7 bases at V and 5 bases at J, with 9 bases in the middle. The CDR3 consists of 11 residues.

This clonotype turned up a few times. The chain links TRBV3-1 to TRBJ2-5; 11 bases align to TRBD2. The CDR3 loop spans 16 amino acids. V gave up 4 bases and J gave up 6 bases; unmatched junction bases: 10. Per the germline V gene, CDR1 is LGHDT and CDR2 is YNNKEL (reference sequence). The CDR3 coding sequence is TGTGCCAGCAGCCCTCGCACACTAGCGGGAGTAAAGACCCAGTACTTC. It encodes CASSPRTLAGVKTQYF.

This rearrangement joins TRBV7-8 to TRBJ2-7; 11 positions agree with TRBD2. The CDR3 has 15 residues. V was clipped by 5 bases and J by 4 bases; unmatched bases: 7. Germline values: CDR1 SGHVS, CDR2 FQNEAQ. The CDR3 nucleotides read TGTGCCAGCAGCCCCTTGGCTAGCGGGAGGTACGAGCAGTACTTC. Amino acid sequence: CASSPLASGRYEQYF.

V and J are TRBV20-1 and TRBJ2-1; 10 bases match TRBD2. The CDR3 is 16 amino acids. The V and J ends lost 7 bases and 10 bases, in that order; junction bases with no gene match: 19. The germline gives CDR1 DFQATT, CDR2 SNEGSKA (reference sequence). The DNA for the CDR3 is TGCAGTGTCCCCTCCCGTGGGACTAGCGTAACCTACGAGCAGTTCTTC. Its protein product is CSVPSRGTSVTYEQFF.

This clonotype was recorded many times. The gene calls are TRBV20-1 and TRBJ2-1; possibly TRBD1 or TRBD2 for D (5 bases each). Germline values: CDR1 DFQATT, CDR2 SNEGSKA (reference sequence). CDR3 length: 11 amino acids. V gave up 6 bases and J gave up 11 bases, with 14 bases separating them. This CDR3 is CSAHAGTQQFF. The CDR3, as DNA: TGCAGTGCCCATGCCGGGACGCAGCAGTTCTTC.

The chain joins TRBV20-1 to TRBJ2-7; D call uncertain. The CDR3 totals 12 residues. V lost 3 bases and J lost 6, with 12 bases in between. The germline V gene encodes CDR1 DFQATT and CDR2 SNEGSKA (reference sequence). In nucleotides, the CDR3 is TGCAGTGCTAGCGTAGCTTCTGGCGAGCAGTACTTC. Translation: CSASVASGEQYF.

This clonotype was counted ten times or more. V gene TRBV2 combines with J gene TRBJ1-5, with a possible D match to TRBD1 (6 bases). V shed 2 bases and J shed 0 bases, with 11 bases lying between them. The CDR3 is 16 residues long. Looked up from germline, CDR1 is SNHLY and CDR2 is FYNNEI. Written as DNA, the CDR3 is TGTGCCAGCAGTGAAATACAGGGACATAGCAATCAGCCCCAGCATTTT. Translating gives CASSEIQGHSNQPQHF.

This clonotype was counted at least ten times. The chain has TRBV27 and TRBJ2-2; 8 bases agree with TRBD2. V was pared by 7 bases and J by 4 bases, with 14 bases of the junction left unmatched. Germline V lookup: CDR1 MNHEY, CDR2 SMNVEV (reference sequence). The CDR3 is made up of 17 amino acids. CDR3 protein: CASKRVDFGRATGELFF. DNA of the CDR3: TGTGCCAGCAAAAGGGTTGATTTCGGGAGGGCCACCGGGGAGCTGTTTTTT.

This clonotype was detected a few times. Because it lacks the conserved phenylalanine or tryptophan at the end, this CDR3 is likely a read error. The rearrangement uses TRBV5-8 and TRBJ2-7; D not resolved. The CDR3 is 13 amino acids. Germline V lookup: CDR1 SGHTS, CDR2 YDEGEE. V lost 1 base, J lost 1 base, and 6 bases lay in between. CDR3 in DNA: TGTGCCAGCAGCTTGTCAGCTTCCTACGAGCAGTACCTC. This sequence encodes CASSLSASYEQYL.

This clonotype appeared many times. The J gene is TRBJ2-3, the V gene TRBV30; no clear D gene. The germline V gene encodes CDR1 GTSNPN and CDR2 SVGIG (reference sequence). With 3 bases removed from V and 3 bases from J, the gap between germline ends came to 4 bases. CDR3 length: 11 residues. The CDR3 DNA follows: TGTGCCTGGAGGGAGACAGATACGCAGTATTTT. Its protein is CAWRETDTQYF.

The chain uses TRBV6-2 or TRBV6-3 and TRBJ1-1, with a weak D call TRBD1 (5 bases). V lost 4 bases to trimming and J lost 3 bases, with 15 bases between them. The germline gives CDR1 MNHEY, CDR2 SVGEGT. The CDR3 is 15 residues long. The DNA for the CDR3 is TGTGCCAGCAGTTCCGTGGGGGAGGAGGACACTGAAGCTTTCTTT. This codes for CASSSVGEEDTEAFF.

The V and J genes are TRBV3-1 and TRBJ1-2, with no clear D. The V end was cut by 4 bases, the J end by 5 bases, with 14 bases between. The germline gives CDR1 LGHDT, CDR2 YNNKEL (reference sequence). The CDR3 is 14 residues long. Here the CDR3 DNA reads TGTGCCAGCAGCCCTTCGGGCGGGTCGTATGGCTACACCTTC. It yields the protein CASSPSGGSYGYTF.

This chain connects TRBV12-3 or TRBV12-4 to TRBJ2-3; no clear D. The germline V and J ends were trimmed by 4 bases and 4 bases, with 12 bases remaining between them. The CDR3 is 14 residues long. CDR3 amino acids: CASSSRVGSDTQYF. The CDR3 DNA follows: TGTGCCAGCAGTTCCCGAGTAGGGTCAGATACGCAGTATTTT.